This TCR beta chain is drawn from a study of blood T cells in healthy people across ages. This clonotype came up a few times. Its specificity is unknown. The junction shows a germline mismatch at one end, possibly a read error. Findings and limits, study-wide: It was not known whether donors were CMV positive (a possible confounder of expanded clonotype changes).

The sample providers were healthy Caucasian people from Russia, aged roughly 6 to 90. The CDR3 has 16 amino acids. Per germline, CDR1 DFQATT and CDR2 SNEGSKA (reference sequence). Using a J-beta primer mix together with a sample-barcoded 5' primer, a second PCR was run for about 6 to 12 cycles. TCRdb ran MiXCR on the 5' RACE reads and lists one entry per CDR3 protein. The sample carries some 370,000 distinct CDR3 sequences, approximately 52% recorded once. Material: blood. This sequence joins TRBV20-1 and TRBJ1-2, with 7 bases fitting TRBD1. The sequence came from a man between 60 and 75 years old in good health. The CDR3 spells CSARGLGTADSYGYTF. The CDR3 bases are TGCAGTGCCAGAGGCCTAGGGACAGCCGATTCCTATGGCTACACCTTC.